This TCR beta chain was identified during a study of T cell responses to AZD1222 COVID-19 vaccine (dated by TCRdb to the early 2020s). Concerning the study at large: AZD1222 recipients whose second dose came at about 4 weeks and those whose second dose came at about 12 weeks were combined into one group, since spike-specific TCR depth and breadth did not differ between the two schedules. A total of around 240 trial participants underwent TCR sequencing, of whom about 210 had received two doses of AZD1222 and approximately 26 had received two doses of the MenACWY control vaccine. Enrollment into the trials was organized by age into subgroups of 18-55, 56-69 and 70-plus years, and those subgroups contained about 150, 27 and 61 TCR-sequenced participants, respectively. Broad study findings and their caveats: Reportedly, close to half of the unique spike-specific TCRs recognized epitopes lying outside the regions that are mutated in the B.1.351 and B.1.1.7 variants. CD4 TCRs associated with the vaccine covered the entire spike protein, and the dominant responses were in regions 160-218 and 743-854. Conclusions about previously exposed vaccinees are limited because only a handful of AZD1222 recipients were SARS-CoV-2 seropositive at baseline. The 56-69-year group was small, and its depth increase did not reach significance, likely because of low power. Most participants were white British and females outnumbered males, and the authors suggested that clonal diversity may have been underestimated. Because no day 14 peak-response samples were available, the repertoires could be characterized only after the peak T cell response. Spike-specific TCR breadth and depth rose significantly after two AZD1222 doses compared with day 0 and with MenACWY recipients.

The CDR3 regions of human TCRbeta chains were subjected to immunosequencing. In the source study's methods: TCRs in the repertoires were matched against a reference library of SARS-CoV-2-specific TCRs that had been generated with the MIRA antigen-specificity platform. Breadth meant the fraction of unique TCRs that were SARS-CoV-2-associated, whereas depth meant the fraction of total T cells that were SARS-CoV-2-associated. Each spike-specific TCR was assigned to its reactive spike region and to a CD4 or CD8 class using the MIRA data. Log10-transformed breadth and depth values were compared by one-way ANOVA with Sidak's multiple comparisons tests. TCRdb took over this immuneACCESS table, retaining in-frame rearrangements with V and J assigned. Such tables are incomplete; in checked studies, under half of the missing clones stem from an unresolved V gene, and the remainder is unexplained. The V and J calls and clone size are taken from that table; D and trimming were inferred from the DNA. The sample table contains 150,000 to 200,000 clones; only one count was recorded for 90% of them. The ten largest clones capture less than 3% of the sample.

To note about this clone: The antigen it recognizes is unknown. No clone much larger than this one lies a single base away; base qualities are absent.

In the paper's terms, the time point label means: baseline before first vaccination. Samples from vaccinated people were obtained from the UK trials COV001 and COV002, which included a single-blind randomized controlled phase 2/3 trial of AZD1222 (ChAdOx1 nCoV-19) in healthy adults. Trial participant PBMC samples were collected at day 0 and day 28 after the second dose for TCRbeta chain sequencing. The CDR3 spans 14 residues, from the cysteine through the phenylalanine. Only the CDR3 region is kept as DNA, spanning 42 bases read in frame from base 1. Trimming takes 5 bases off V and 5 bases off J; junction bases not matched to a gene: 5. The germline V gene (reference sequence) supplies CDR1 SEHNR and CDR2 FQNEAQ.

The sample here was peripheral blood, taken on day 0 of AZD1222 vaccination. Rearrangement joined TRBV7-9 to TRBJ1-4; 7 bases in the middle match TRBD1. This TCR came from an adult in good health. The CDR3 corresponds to CASSMGQINEKLFF. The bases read TGTGCCAGCAGCATGGGACAGATCAATGAAAAACTGTTTTTT.